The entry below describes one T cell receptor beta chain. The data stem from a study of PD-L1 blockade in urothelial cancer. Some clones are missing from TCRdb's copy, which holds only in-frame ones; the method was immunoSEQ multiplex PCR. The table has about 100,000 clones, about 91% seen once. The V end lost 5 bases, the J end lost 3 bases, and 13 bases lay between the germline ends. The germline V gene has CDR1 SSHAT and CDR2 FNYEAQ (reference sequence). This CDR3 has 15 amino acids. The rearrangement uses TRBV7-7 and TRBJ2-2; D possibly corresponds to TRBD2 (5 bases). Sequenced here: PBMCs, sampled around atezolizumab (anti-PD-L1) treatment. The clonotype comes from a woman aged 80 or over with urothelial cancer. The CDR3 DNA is TGTGCCAGCAGCGCGGGTGGATGGGACACCGGGGAGCTGTTTTTT. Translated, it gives CASSAGGWDTGELFF.